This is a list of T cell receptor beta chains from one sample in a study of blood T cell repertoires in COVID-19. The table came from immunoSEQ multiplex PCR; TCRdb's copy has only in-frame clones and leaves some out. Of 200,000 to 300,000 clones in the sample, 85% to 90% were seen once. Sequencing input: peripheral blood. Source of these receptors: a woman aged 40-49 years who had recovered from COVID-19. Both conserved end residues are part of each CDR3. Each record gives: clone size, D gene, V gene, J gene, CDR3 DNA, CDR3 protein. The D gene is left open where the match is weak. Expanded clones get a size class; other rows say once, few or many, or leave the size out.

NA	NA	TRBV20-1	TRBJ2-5	TGCAGTGCTTCAGGGGGGGAGACCCAGTACTTC	CSASGGETQYF
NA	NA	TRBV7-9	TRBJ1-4	TGTGCCAGCAGTTCGGTGTCCGGGACAAAAAAACTGTTTTTT	CASSSVSGTKKLFF
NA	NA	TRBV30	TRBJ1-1	TGTGCCTGGGAGGAGGGGTTGAACACTGAAGCTTTCTTT	CAWEEGLNTEAFF
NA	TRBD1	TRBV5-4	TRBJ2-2	TGTGCCAGCAGCCTTAACAGGGGGCAGAACACCGGGGAGCTGTTTTTT	CASSLNRGQNTGELFF
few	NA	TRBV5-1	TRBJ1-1	TGCGCCAGCAGCTTGAAACAGGACACTGAAGCTTTCTTT	CASSLKQDTEAFF
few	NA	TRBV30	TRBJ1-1	TGTGCCTGGAGTCCCCGGGGGAAAGGGAACACTGAAGCTTTCTTT	CAWSPRGKGNTEAFF
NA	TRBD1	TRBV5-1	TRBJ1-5	TGCGCCAGCAGCTTGGGGGACAGTCTAAATCAGCCCCAGCATTTT	CASSLGDSLNQPQHF
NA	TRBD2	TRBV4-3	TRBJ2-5	TGCGCCAGCAGCCAAGGGACTAGCGGGGCCCAAGAGACCCAGTACTTC	CASSQGTSGAQETQYF
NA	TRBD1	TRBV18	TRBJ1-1	TGTGCCAGCTCATTAGACAGGGATTCGAAAGCTTTCTTT	CASSLDRDSKAFF
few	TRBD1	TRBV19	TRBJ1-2	TGTGCCAGTAGTATGGCGGACAGGGGACTTCAGGGCTACACCTTC	CASSMADRGLQGYTF
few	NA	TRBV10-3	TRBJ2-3	TGTGCCATCAGTGAGTCGGGCAGGGGCACAGATACGCAGTATTTT	CAISESGRGTDTQYF
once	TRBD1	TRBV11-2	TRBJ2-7	TGTGCCAGCAGCGGACCGGGACAGGGGATGTACGAGCAGTACTTC	CASSGPGQGMYEQYF
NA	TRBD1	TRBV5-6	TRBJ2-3	TGTGCCAGCAGCCCTGGACAGGGATGGACAGATACGCAGTATTTT	CASSPGQGWTDTQYF
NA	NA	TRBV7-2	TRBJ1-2	TGTGCCAGCAGCTTAGAGAGGGCAGATGGCTACACCTTC	CASSLERADGYTF
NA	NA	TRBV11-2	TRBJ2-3	TGTGCCAGCAGCTTTTACAGGGATTGGGATACGCAGTATTTT	CASSFYRDWDTQYF
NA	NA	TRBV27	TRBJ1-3	TGTGCCAGCAGCCTGGGGGGAACTGGAAACACCATATATTTT	CASSLGGTGNTIYF
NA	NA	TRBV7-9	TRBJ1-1	TGTGCCAGCAGCCTTGAGCGGAACACTGAAGCTTTCTTT	CASSLERNTEAFF
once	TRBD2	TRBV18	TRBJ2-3	TGTGCCAGCTCCCTCTTCATCCCTAGCGGGGGGGACACAGATACGCAGTATTTT	CASSLFIPSGGDTDTQYF
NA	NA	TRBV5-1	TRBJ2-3	TGCGCCAGCAGCTTGGACCCCCGGGACACCTTCACAGATACGCAGTATTTT	CASSLDPRDTFTDTQYF
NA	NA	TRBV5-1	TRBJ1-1	TGCGCCAGCAGCTTGGGGCATATGAACACTGAAGCTTTCTTT	CASSLGHMNTEAFF
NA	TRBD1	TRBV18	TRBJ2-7	TGTGCCAGCACCACCGGGACAGGTTCCTACGAGCAGTACTTC	CASTTGTGSYEQYF
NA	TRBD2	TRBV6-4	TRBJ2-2	TGTGCCAGCAGTGACGGGACTAGCACCGGGGAGCTGTTTTTT	CASSDGTSTGELFF
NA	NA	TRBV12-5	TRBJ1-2	TGTGCTAGTGGTTTGGTAAGGTGGGAGGGTCCCTATGGCTACACCTTC	CASGLVRWEGPYGYTF
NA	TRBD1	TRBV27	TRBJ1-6	TGTGCCAGCAGTTTATATCAGGGGGTGGCCCTCCACTTT	CASSLYQGVALHF
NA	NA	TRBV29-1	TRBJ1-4	TGCAGCGTTGAAGGGGCAGAGACTAATGAAAAACTGTTTTTT	CSVEGAETNEKLFF
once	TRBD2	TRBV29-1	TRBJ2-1	TGCAGCGTCAATAGCGGGGGGGCCTACAATGAGCAGTTCTTC	CSVNSGGAYNEQFF
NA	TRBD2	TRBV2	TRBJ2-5	TGTGCCAGCAGTGAACGGGGGGGCCGAAACGTGGAGACCCAGTACTTC	CASSERGGRNVETQYF
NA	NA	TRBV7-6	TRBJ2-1	TGTGCCAGCAGCTTAGGTCCAGCGAGCTCCTACAATGAGCAGTTCTTC	CASSLGPASSYNEQFF
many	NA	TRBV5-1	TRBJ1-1	TGCGCCAGCAGCTTGGAAAGGGGGTTTGAAGCTTTCTTT	CASSLERGFEAFF
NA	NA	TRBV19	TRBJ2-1	TGTGCCAGTAGTCCATCCCCGTCGGGGTACAATGAGCAGTTCTTC	CASSPSPSGYNEQFF
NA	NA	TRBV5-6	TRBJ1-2	TGTGCCAGCAGTTCCGGTCGGGAGGATGGCTACACCTTC	CASSSGREDGYTF
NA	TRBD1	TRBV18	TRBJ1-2	TGTGCCAGCTCACTCGGTATTGGGGACAGGTCCCACTTCAACTATGGCTACACCTTC	CASSLGIGDRSHFNYGYTF
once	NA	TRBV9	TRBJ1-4	TGTGCCAGCAGACCCAGGGGTATAGGGGAAAAACTGTTTTTT	CASRPRGIGEKLFF
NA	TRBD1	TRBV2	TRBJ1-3	TGTGCCAGCAGGGGACAGGGGGTGGGCACCATATATTTT	CASRGQGVGTIYF
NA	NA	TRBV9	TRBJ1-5	TGTGCCAGCAGCGCGAGGGAAGGGCAGCCCCAGCATTTT	CASSAREGQPQHF
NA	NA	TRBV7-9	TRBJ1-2	TGTGCCAGCAGCGTCCACGCAGGGGAGGGCTATGGCTACACCTTC	CASSVHAGEGYGYTF
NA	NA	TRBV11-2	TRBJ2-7	TGTGCCAGCAGCTTAGTTAGCGAGCAGTACTTC	CASSLVSEQYF